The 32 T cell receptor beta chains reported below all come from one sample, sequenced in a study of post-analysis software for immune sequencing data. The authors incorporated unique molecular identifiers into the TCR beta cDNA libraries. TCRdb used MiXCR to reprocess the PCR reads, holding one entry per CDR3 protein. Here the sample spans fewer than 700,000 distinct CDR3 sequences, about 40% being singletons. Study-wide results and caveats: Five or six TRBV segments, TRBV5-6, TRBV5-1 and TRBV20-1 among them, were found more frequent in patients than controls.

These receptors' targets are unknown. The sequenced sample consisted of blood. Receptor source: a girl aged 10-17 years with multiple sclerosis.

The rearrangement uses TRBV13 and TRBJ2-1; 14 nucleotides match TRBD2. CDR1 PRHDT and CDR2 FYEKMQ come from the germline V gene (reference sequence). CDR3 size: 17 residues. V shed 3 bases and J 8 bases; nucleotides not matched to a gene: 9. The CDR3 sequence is CASSFLGLAGGVYEQFF. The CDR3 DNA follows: TGTGCCAGCAGCTTCCTAGGACTAGCGGGAGGAGTCTATGAGCAGTTCTTC.

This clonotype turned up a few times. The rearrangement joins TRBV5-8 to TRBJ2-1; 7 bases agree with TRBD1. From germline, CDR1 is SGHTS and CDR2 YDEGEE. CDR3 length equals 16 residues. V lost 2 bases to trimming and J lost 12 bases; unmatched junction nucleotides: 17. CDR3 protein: CASSLSRQGNFRTQFF. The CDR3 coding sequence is TGTGCCAGCAGCTTATCCCGACAGGGAAACTTTAGGACGCAGTTCTTC.

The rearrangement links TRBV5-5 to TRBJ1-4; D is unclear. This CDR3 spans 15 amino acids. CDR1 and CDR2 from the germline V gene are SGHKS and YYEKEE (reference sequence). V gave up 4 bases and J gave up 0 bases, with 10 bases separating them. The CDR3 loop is CASSPGGSTNEKLFF. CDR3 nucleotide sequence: TGTGCCAGCAGCCCGGGCGGATCAACTAATGAAAAACTGTTTTTT.

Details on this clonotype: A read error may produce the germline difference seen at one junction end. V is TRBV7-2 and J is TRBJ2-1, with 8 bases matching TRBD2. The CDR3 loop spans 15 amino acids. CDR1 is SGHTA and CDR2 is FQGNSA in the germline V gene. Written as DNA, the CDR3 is TGTGCCAGCAGCCTAGCGGGTCTCTTACACAATGAGCAGTTCTTC. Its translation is CASSLAGLLHNEQFF.

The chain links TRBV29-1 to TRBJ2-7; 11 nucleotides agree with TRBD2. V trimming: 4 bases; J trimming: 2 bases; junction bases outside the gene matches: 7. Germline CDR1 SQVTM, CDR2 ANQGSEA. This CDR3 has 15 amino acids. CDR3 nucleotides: TGCAGCGTTGTAGTAGCGGGAGGGATTCCCTACGAGCAGTACTTC. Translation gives CSVVVAGGIPYEQYF.

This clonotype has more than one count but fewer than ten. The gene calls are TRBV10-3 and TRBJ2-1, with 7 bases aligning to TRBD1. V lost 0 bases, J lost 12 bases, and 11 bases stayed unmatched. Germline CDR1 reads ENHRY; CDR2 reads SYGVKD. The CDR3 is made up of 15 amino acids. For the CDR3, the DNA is TGTGCCATCAGTGAGTCGAGGGGACAGTCTTATATGCAGTTCTTC. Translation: CAISESRGQSYMQFF.

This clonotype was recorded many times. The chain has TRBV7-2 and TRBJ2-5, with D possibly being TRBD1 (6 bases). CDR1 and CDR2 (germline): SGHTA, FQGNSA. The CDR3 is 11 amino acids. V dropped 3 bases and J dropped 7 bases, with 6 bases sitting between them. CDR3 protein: CASSLGATQYF. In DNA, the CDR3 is TGTGCCAGCAGCTTGGGGGCGACCCAGTACTTC.

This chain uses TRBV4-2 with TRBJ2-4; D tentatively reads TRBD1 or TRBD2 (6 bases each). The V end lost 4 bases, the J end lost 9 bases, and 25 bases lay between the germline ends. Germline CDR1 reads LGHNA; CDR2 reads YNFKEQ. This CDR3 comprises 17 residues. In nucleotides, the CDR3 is TGTGCCAGCAGCCCGTACGGAGGGACAATGTCCAACCGCATTCAGTACTTC. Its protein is CASSPYGGTMSNRIQYF.

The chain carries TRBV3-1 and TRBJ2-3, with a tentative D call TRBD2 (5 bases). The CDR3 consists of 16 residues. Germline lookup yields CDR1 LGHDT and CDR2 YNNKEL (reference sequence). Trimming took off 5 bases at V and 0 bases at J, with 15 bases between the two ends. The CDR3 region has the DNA TGTGCCAGCAGCTCAATAGGAGCGGATAGCACAGATACGCAGTATTTT. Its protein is CASSSIGADSTDTQYF.

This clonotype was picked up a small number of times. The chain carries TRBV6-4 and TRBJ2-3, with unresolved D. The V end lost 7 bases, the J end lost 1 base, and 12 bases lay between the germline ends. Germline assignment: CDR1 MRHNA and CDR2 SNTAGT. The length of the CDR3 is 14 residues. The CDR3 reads CASKFSPGTDTQYF. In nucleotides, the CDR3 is TGTGCCAGCAAATTTAGTCCTGGCACAGATACGCAGTATTTT.

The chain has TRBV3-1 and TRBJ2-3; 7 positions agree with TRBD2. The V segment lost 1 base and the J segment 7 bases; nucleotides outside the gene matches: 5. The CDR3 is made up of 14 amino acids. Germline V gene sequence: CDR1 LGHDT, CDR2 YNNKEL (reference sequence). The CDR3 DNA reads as TGTGCCAGCAGCCAAGCGGGGGGTCGAAATACGCAGTATTTT. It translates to CASSQAGGRNTQYF.

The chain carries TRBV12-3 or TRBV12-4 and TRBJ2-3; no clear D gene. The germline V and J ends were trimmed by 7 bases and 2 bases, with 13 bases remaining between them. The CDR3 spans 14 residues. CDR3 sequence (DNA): TGTGCCAGCACCTTGGGCCTCTTCACAGATACGCAGTATTTT. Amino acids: CASTLGLFTDTQYF.

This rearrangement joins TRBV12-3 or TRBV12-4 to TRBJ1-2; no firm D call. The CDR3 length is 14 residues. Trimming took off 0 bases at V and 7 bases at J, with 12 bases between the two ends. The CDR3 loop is CASSLALGRAGYTF. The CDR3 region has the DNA TGTGCCAGCAGTTTAGCGCTGGGCCGCGCTGGCTACACCTTC.

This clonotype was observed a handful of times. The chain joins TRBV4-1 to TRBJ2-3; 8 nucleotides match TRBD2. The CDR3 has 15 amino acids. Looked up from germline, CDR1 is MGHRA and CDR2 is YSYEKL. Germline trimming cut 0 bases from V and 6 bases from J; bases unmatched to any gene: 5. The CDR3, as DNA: TGCGCCAGCAGCCAAGATCGTAGCGGGAAGGATACGCAGTATTTT. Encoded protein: CASSQDRSGKDTQYF.

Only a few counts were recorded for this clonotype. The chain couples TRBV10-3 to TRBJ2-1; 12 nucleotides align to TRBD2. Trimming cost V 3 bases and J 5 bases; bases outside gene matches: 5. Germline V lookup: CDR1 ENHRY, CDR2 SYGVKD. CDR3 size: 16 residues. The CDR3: CAISDMTSGRNNEQFF. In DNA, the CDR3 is TGTGCCATCAGTGATATGACTAGCGGGAGAAACAATGAGCAGTTCTTC.

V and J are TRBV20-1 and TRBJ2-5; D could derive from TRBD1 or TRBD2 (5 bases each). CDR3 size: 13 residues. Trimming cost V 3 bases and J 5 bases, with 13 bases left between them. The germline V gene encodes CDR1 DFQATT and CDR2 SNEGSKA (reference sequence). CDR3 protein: CSARRDGEETQYF. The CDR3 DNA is TGCAGTGCTAGGAGGGACGGGGAGGAGACCCAGTACTTC.

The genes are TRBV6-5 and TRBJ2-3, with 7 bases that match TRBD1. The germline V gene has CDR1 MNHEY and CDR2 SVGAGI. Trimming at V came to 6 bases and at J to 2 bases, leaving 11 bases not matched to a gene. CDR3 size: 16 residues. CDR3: CASRRDRVSLTDTQYF. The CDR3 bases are TGTGCCAGCAGGCGAGACAGGGTCAGTCTCACAGATACGCAGTATTTT.

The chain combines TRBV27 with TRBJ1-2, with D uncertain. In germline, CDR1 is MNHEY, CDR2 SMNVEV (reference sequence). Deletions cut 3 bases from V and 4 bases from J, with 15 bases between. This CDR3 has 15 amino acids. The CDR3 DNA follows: TGTGCCAGCAGTTTTACGTCGGACGAGAGCTATGGCTACACCTTC. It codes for CASSFTSDESYGYTF.

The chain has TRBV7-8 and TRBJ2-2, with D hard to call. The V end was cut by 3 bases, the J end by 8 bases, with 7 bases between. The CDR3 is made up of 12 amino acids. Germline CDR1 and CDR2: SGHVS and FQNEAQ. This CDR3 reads CASSLNLGELFF. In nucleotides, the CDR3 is TGTGCCAGCAGCTTGAATCTGGGGGAGCTGTTTTTT.

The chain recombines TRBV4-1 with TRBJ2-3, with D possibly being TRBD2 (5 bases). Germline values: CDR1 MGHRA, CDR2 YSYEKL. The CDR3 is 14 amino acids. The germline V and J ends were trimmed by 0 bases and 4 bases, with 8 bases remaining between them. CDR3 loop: CASSQDEGPDTQYF. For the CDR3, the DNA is TGCGCCAGCAGCCAAGATGAGGGCCCAGATACGCAGTATTTT.

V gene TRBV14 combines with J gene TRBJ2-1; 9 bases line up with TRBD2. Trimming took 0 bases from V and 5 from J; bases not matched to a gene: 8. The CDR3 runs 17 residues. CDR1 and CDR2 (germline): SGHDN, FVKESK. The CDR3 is CASSQDQWLAGDNEQFF. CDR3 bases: TGTGCCAGCAGCCAAGATCAGTGGTTAGCGGGGGACAATGAGCAGTTCTTC. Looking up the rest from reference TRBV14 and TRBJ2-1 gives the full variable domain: EAGVTQFPSHSVIEKGQTVTLRCDPISGHDNLYWYRRVMGKEIKFLLHFVKESKQDESGMPNNRFLAERTGGTYSTLKVQPAELEDSGVYFCASSQDQWLAGDNEQFFGPGTRLTVL.

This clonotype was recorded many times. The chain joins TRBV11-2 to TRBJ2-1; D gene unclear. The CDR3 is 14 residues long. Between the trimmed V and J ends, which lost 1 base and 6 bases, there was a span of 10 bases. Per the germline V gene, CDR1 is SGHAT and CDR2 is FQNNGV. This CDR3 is CASSLGASVNEQFF. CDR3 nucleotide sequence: TGTGCCAGCAGCTTAGGAGCAAGCGTCAATGAGCAGTTCTTC.

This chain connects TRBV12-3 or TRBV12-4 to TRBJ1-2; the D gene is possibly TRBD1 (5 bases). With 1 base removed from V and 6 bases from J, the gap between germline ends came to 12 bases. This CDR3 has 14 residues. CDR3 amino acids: CASSLGQGINGYTF. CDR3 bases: TGTGCCAGCAGTTTAGGGCAGGGAATAAATGGCTACACCTTC.

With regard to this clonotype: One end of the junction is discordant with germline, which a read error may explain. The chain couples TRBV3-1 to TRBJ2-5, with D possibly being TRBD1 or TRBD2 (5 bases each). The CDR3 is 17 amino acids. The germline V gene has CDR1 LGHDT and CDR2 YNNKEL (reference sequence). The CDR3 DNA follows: TGTGCCAGCAGCCAAGGTCCCCTACGGGGCGGCCAAGAGACCCGGTACTTC. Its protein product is CASSQGPLRGGQETRYF.

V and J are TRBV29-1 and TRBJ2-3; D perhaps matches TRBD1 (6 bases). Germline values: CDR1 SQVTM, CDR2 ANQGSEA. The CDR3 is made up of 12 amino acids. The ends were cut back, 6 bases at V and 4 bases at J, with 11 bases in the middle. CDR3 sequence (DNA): TGCAGCGTACGGCGACAGGCAGATACGCAGTATTTT. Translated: CSVRRQADTQYF.

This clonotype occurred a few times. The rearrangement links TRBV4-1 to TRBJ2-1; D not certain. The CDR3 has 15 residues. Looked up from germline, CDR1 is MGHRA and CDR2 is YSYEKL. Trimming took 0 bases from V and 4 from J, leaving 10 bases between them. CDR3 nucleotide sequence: TGCGCCAGCAGCCAAGATTTGAAACTTTACAATGAGCAGTTCTTC. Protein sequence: CASSQDLKLYNEQFF.

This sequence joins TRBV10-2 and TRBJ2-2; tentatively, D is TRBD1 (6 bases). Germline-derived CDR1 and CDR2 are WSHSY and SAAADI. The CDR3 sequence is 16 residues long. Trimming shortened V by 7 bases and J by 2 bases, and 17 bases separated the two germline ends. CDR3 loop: CASTSDRSSNTGELFF. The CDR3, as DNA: TGCGCCAGCACCTCCGACAGGTCCTCAAACACCGGGGAGCTGTTTTTT.

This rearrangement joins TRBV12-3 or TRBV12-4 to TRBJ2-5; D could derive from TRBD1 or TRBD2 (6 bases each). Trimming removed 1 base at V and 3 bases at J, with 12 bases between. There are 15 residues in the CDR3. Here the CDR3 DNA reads TGTGCCAGCAGTTTAGGGGGGCGGGGCAAAGAGACCCAGTACTTC. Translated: CASSLGGRGKETQYF.

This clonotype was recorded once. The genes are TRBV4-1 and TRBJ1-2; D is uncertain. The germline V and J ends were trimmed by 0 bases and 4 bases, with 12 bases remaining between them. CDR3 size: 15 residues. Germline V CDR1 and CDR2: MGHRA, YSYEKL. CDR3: CASSQDLGRGYGYTF. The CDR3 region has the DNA TGCGCCAGCAGCCAAGATCTCGGCAGAGGCTATGGCTACACCTTC.

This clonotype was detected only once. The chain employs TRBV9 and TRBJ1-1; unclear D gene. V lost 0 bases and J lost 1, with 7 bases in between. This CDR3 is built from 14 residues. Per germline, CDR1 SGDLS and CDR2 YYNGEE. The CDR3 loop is CASSVVQANTEAFF. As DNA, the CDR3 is TGTGCCAGCAGCGTAGTCCAAGCGAACACTGAAGCTTTCTTT.

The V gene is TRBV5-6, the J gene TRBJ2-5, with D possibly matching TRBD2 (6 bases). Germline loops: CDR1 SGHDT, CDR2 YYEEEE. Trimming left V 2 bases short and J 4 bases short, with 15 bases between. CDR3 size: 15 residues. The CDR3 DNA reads TGTGCCAGCAGCTTTGCGAGGGGAGGAGGAGAGACCCAGTACTTC. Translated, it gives CASSFARGGGETQYF.

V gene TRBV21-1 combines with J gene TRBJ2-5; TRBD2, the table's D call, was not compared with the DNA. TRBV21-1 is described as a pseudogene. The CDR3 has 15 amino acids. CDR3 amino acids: CASSPIPVVRETQYF. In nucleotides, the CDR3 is TGTGCCAGCAGCCCAATACCCGTAGTCCGGGAGACCCAGTACTTC.